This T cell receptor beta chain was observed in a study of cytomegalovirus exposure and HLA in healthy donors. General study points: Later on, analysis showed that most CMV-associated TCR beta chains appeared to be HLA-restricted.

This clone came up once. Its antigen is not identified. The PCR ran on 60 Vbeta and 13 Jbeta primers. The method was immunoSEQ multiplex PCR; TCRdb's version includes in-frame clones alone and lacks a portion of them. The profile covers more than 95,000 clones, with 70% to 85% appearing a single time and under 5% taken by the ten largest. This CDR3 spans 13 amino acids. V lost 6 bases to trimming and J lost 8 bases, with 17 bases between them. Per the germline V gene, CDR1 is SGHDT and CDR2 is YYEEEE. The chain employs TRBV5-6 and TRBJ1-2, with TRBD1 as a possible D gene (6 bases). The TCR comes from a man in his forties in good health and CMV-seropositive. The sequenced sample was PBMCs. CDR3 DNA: TGTGCCAGCACCCTGAACAGGGCGTGGGGCTACACCTTC. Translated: CASTLNRAWGYTF.